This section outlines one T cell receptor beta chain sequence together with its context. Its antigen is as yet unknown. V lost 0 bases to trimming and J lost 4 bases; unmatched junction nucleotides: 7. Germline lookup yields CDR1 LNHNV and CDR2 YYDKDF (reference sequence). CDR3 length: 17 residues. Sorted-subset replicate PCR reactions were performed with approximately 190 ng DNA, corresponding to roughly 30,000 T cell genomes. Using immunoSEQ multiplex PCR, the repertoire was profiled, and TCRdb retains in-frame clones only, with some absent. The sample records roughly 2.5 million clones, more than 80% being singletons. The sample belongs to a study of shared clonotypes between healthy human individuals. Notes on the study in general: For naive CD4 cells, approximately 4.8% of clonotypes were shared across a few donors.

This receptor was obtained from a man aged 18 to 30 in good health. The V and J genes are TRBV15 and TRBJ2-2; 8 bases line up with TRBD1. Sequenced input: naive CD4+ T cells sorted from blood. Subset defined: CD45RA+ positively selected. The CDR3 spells CATSRDGRTGLTGELFF. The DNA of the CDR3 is TGTGCCACCAGCAGAGATGGACGGACAGGGCTCACCGGGGAGCTGTTTTTT.